These 18 T cell receptor beta chains were sequenced from one sample in a study of T cells in Graves' hyperthyroidism and ophthalmopathy. RNA transcripts gave rise to amplified TCR beta CDR3 regions. The primer set for the first-round RT-PCR of the TCR CDR3 was HTBI. TCRdb analysed the multiplex PCR reads with MiXCR anew, one entry per CDR3 protein. The data show 560,000 or so distinct CDR3 sequences, 46% seen once. Material: peripheral blood or thyroid tissue (not recorded which). These receptors were collected from a woman aged 18-29 years with Graves' hyperthyroidism.

In its sample, this clonotype was seen a few times. The gene calls are TRBV20-1 and TRBJ2-7; the D call may be TRBD1 or TRBD2 (7 bases each). The ends were cut back, 5 bases at V and 3 bases at J, with 11 bases in the middle. The CDR3 is 12 residues long. Germline V gene lookup returns CDR1 DFQATT and CDR2 SNEGSKA (reference sequence). The CDR3 reads CSAGRDSYEQYF. CDR3 nucleotide sequence: TGCAGTGCTGGGAGGGACAGCTACGAGCAGTACTTC.

The CDR3, as DNA: TGTGCCAGCAGCACGGGACAGAACAATCAGCCCCAGCATTTT. Protein sequence: CASSTGQNNQPQHF. The V call is TRBV11-3, the J call TRBJ1-5; 7 nucleotides align to TRBD1. The germline gives CDR1 SGHNT, CDR2 YENEEA. The CDR3 sequence is 14 residues long. With V trimmed by 5 bases and J by 3 bases, 4 bases remained unmatched. Supplemented by reference TRBV11-3 and TRBJ1-5, the full variable domain reads EAGVVQSPRYKIIEKKQPVAFWCNPISGHNTLYWYLQNLGQGPELLIRYENEEAVDDSQLPKDRFSAERLKGVDSTLKIQPAELGDSAVYLCASSTGQNNQPQHFGDGTRLSIL.

The CDR3 loop is CASSPRTEGPEAFF. The CDR3 nucleotides read TGTGCCAGCAGCCCCCGCACAGAGGGGCCTGAAGCTTTCTTT. V gene TRBV5-4 combines with J gene TRBJ1-1, with a possible D match to TRBD1 (5 bases). The germline CDR1 and CDR2 sequences are SGHNT and YYREEE (reference sequence). The CDR3 sequence is 14 residues long. Trimming shortened V by 4 bases and J by 6 bases, and 16 bases separated the two germline ends.

This clonotype has only one observation. The chain links TRBV20-1 to TRBJ2-5; D is tentatively TRBD1 or TRBD2 (5 bases each). Germline V lookup: CDR1 DFQATT, CDR2 SNEGSKA (reference sequence). There are 11 residues in the CDR3. Trimming took off 3 bases at V and 6 bases at J, with 8 bases between the two ends. CDR3: CSARGRQTQYF. The CDR3 DNA reads as TGCAGTGCTAGGGGACGGCAGACCCAGTACTTC.

Of note for this clonotype: Being one base from a much bigger clone, this may be a read error. The rearrangement joins TRBV7-3 to TRBJ2-5; 7 bases agree with TRBD2. With V trimmed by 6 bases and J by 2 bases, 12 bases remained unmatched. Per the germline V gene, CDR1 is SGHTA and CDR2 is FQGTGA. The CDR3 is 16 amino acids. CDR3 loop: CASSDPGTTGQETQYF. CDR3 sequence (DNA): TGTGCCAGCAGTGACCCCGGGACTACTGGGCAAGAGACCCAGTACTTC.

This clonotype appeared a single time. The rearrangement links TRBV10-3 to TRBJ2-3, with D tentatively TRBD1 or TRBD2 (5 bases each). V shed 9 bases and J shed 3 bases, with 13 bases lying between them. Germline-derived CDR1 and CDR2 are ENHRY and SYGVKD. The CDR3 is 13 amino acids. The CDR3 loop is CAITGLGTDTQYF. DNA of the CDR3: TGTGCCATTACGGGGCTCGGGACAGATACGCAGTATTTT.

For the CDR3, the DNA is TGCAGCGTCGACAAGGGACAGACCGAAAAACTGTTTTTT. It codes for CSVDKGQTEKLFF. The rearrangement joins TRBV29-1 to TRBJ1-4, with 7 bases that match TRBD1. The CDR3 is made up of 13 amino acids. Germline V lookup: CDR1 SQVTM, CDR2 ANQGSEA. The V gene end was trimmed by 6 bases and the J gene end by 8 bases; junction bases not matched to a gene: 9.

In the case of this clonotype: A much larger clone sits a single nucleotide away, making a read error possible. The chain joins TRBV29-1 to TRBJ2-5; perhaps TRBD2 as D (6 bases). This CDR3 is built from 11 residues. V was trimmed by 7 bases and J by 5 bases, leaving 11 bases between them. The germline gives CDR1 SQVTM, CDR2 ANQGSEA. CDR3: CSAFRGETQYF. CDR3 DNA: TGCAGCGCATTCCGGGGGGAGACCCAGTACTTC.

CDR3: CASSPDSQGGYTF. In DNA, the CDR3 is TGTGCCAGCAGCCCGGACAGCCAAGGAGGCTACACCTTC. This chain joins TRBV2 and TRBJ1-2, with D possibly TRBD1 on 6 matching bases. Germline V CDR1 and CDR2: SNHLY, FYNNEI. The germline V and J ends were trimmed by 6 bases and 8 bases, with 16 bases remaining between them. The CDR3 is 13 amino acids.

At least ten counts were recorded for this clonotype. The rearrangement uses TRBV15 and TRBJ2-7; 11 nucleotides align to TRBD2. CDR3 length: 14 residues. Germline lookup yields CDR1 LNHNV and CDR2 YYDKDF (reference sequence). Trimming cost V 6 bases and J 0 bases; bases outside gene matches: 1. CDR3 sequence (DNA): TGTGCCACCAGGGGACTAGCGGACTCCTACGAGCAGTACTTC. Translation: CATRGLADSYEQYF.

Ten or more counts support this clonotype. The chain links TRBV7-9 to TRBJ2-5, with D unresolved. This CDR3 is 13 amino acids long. With 7 bases removed from V and 1 base from J, the gap between germline ends came to 10 bases. Germline CDR1 is SEHNR and CDR2 is FQNEAQ (reference sequence). CDR3 nucleotide sequence: TGTGCCAGCACCCGGCCGGCCCAAGAGACCCAGTACTTC. Amino acids: CASTRPAQETQYF.

This clonotype was recorded a few times. This chain connects TRBV7-9 to TRBJ1-1, with TRBD1 identical over 8 bases. With 5 bases clipped from V and 7 bases from J, the junction kept 12 bases outside the gene matches. This CDR3 is built from 15 residues. CDR1 is SEHNR and CDR2 is FQNEAQ in the germline V gene (reference sequence). CDR3 nucleotide sequence: TGTGCCAGCAGCGCTCGGACAGGGAACCTACTTGAAGCTTTCTTT. Protein sequence: CASSARTGNLLEAFF.

The rearrangement uses TRBV7-3 and TRBJ2-7, with 7 bases fitting TRBD2. This CDR3 has 14 amino acids. Trimming at V came to 1 base and at J to 4 bases, leaving 4 bases not matched to a gene. Germline assignment: CDR1 SGHTA and CDR2 FQGTGA. CDR3 DNA: TGTGCCAGCAGCTTAAGCGCTAGCGGTTACGAGCAGTACTTC. This codes for CASSLSASGYEQYF.

This chain joins TRBV19 and TRBJ1-6; TRBD1 matches at 8 bases. There are 14 residues in the CDR3. The germline V gene encodes CDR1 LNHDA and CDR2 SQIVND (reference sequence). Trimming cost V 8 bases and J 7 bases; bases outside gene matches: 7. CDR3 region: CASGDWTGNSPLHF. The DNA for the CDR3 is TGTGCCAGTGGGGATTGGACAGGGAATTCACCCCTCCACTTT.

The rearrangement links TRBV20-1 to TRBJ1-1, with D unresolved. The CDR3 length is 11 residues. Per germline, CDR1 DFQATT and CDR2 SNEGSKA (reference sequence). Trimming left V 6 bases short and J 5 bases short, with 10 bases between. Here the CDR3 DNA reads TGCAGTGCCTTCACCGGGACTGAAGCTTTCTTT. Translation gives CSAFTGTEAFF.

The chain links TRBV20-1 to TRBJ1-2; the D is unclear. This CDR3 contains 12 residues. The germline gives CDR1 DFQATT, CDR2 SNEGSKA (reference sequence). V lost 5 bases, J lost 4 bases, and 11 bases lay in between. The CDR3 sequence: CSAARTLYGYTF. Written as DNA, the CDR3 is TGCAGTGCTGCACGGACCCTCTATGGCTACACCTTC.

As to this clonotype: This clone may be a read error of a much larger clone one base away. The V gene is TRBV11-2, the J gene TRBJ1-2; no clear D gene. CDR1 SGHAT and CDR2 FQNNGV come from the germline V gene. This CDR3 spans 13 amino acids. Between the trimmed V and J ends, which lost 3 bases and 4 bases, there was a span of 9 bases. The chain's CDR3 is CASSFDGAYGYTF. The CDR3 DNA reads as TGTGCCAGCAGCTTCGACGGCGCCTATGGCTACACCTTC.

This clonotype was seen only a few times. The chain's CDR3 is CASRNTGGIYGYTF. DNA for the CDR3: TGTGCCAGCAGGAACACAGGGGGCATCTATGGCTACACCTTC. The rearrangement uses TRBV2 and TRBJ1-2; TRBD1 matches 9 bases. CDR1 and CDR2 from the germline V gene are SNHLY and FYNNEI. Trimming at V came to 6 bases and at J to 4 bases, leaving 6 bases not matched to a gene. CDR3 length: 14 residues.